A single sample is the source of the 16 T cell receptor beta chains below, sequenced in a study of cytomegalovirus exposure and HLA in healthy donors. The study ran its PCR with 60 Vbeta and 13 Jbeta primers. Sequencing was performed with immunoSEQ multiplex PCR; in TCRdb, only in-frame clones are kept and a portion is missing. The sample has 170,000 or so clones; less than 90% are singletons. Material: PBMCs. The origin of the receptors is a man between 50 and 59 years old in good health and CMV-seronegative.

This chain connects TRBV19 to TRBJ1-4, with unresolved D. The V gene lost 6 bases and the J gene lost 2 bases, with 13 bases spanning the gap. The germline CDR1 and CDR2 sequences are LNHDA and SQIVND (reference sequence). The CDR3 consists of 15 residues. The CDR3 DNA is TGTGCCAGTAGCCGACGACATGGGACTAATGAAAAACTGTTTTTT. Translation gives CASSRRHGTNEKLFF.

A single count supports this clone. The CDR3 sequence is CASSIDRGSVQETQYF. The CDR3 DNA reads as TGTGCCAGTAGTATAGATCGGGGGTCCGTCCAAGAGACCCAGTACTTC. This sequence joins TRBV19 and TRBJ2-5, with a possible D match to TRBD2 (6 bases). The V gene lost 0 bases and the J gene lost 1 base, with 12 bases spanning the gap. CDR3 length: 16 amino acids. Germline V lookup: CDR1 LNHDA, CDR2 SQIVND (reference sequence).

The V call is TRBV28, the J call TRBJ2-7; 11 bases match TRBD1. The J segment lost 4 bases and the V segment lost 5 bases, leaving 7 bases of the junction unmatched. In germline, CDR1 is MDHEN, CDR2 SYDVKM. CDR3 length: 15 residues. This CDR3 is CASSGHGQGAYEQYF. CDR3 nucleotide sequence: TGTGCCAGCAGTGGGCACGGACAGGGGGCGTACGAGCAGTACTTC.

The chain joins TRBV7-2 to TRBJ1-4; D gene unclear. This CDR3 spans 13 amino acids. Trimming removed 3 bases from V and 6 bases from J, with 8 bases in between. Per germline, CDR1 SGHTA and CDR2 FQGNSA. CDR3 sequence (DNA): TGTGCCAGCAGCTTTGCAGGCGATGAAAAACTGTTTTTT. Encoded protein: CASSFAGDEKLFF.

The V gene is TRBV6-5, the J gene TRBJ1-2; D not resolved. Trimming removed 0 bases from V and 3 bases from J, with 11 bases in between. In germline, CDR1 is MNHEY, CDR2 SVGAGI. The CDR3 spans 15 residues. CDR3 coding DNA: TGTGCCAGCAGTTACTCGGGCAACCAGGACTATGGCTACACCTTC. This encodes CASSYSGNQDYGYTF.

This chain joins TRBV6-1 and TRBJ2-2; 11 bases line up with TRBD2. CDR1 and CDR2 (germline): MNHNS, SASEGT. The CDR3 is 15 amino acids. The ends lost 6 bases at V and 6 bases at J; junction bases unmatched: 6. The DNA of the CDR3 is TGTGCCAGCAGGATAGCGGGAGGGCTGTCCGGGGAGCTGTTTTTT. Translation gives CASRIAGGLSGELFF.

A single count supports this clone. The chain recombines TRBV6-5 with TRBJ1-6; the D is unclear. Germline V gene sequence: CDR1 MNHEY, CDR2 SVGAGI. The CDR3 is made up of 15 amino acids. V was cut by 5 bases and J by 6 bases, with 14 bases left in between. CDR3: CASSKRFDVNSPLHF. The CDR3 DNA reads TGTGCCAGCAGTAAACGGTTTGATGTTAATTCACCCCTCCACTTT.

The V and J genes are TRBV6-4 and TRBJ1-2; 7 bases match TRBD1. The CDR3 runs to 13 residues. CDR1 is MRHNA and CDR2 is SNTAGT in the germline V gene. Trimming at V came to 1 base and at J to 7 bases, leaving 3 bases not matched to a gene. The CDR3 is CASSDFRQGGYTF. Written as DNA, the CDR3 is TGTGCCAGCAGTGACTTTCGACAGGGTGGCTACACCTTC.

The V call is TRBV7-6, the J call TRBJ2-5, with D maybe TRBD1 (6 bases). This CDR3 spans 16 amino acids. Germline CDR1 SGHVS, CDR2 FNYEAQ. Trimming removed 7 bases at V and 5 bases at J, with 23 bases between. The CDR3 spells CASTVNAGESLETQYF. In DNA form, the CDR3 reads TGTGCCAGCACCGTCAACGCAGGGGAGTCGTTGGAGACCCAGTACTTC.

This clone was picked up a small number of times. V and J are TRBV19 and TRBJ1-4; D uncertain. The CDR3 consists of 14 residues. Germline CDR1 and CDR2: LNHDA and SQIVND (reference sequence). V lost 3 bases, J lost 1 base, and 6 bases lay in between. In DNA, the CDR3 is TGTGCCAGTAGTATCTCTGTAACTAATGAAAAACTGTTTTTT. This translates into CASSISVTNEKLFF.

The CDR3 bases are TGTGCCAGCAGCCTCACAGGGGGCAGTTTCGCCTACGAGCAGTACTTC. This translates into CASSLTGGSFAYEQYF. The chain couples TRBV14 to TRBJ2-7; 9 bases are a match to TRBD1. The germline CDR1 and CDR2 sequences are SGHDN and FVKESK. CDR3 size: 16 residues. The V segment lost 4 bases and the J segment 2 bases; nucleotides outside the gene matches: 9.

The genes are TRBV15 and TRBJ1-1; D gene ambiguous. This CDR3 is 14 amino acids long. Germline CDR1 is LNHNV and CDR2 is YYDKDF (reference sequence). The V end lost 0 bases, the J end lost 7 bases, and 12 bases lay between the germline ends. As DNA, the CDR3 is TGTGCCACCAGCAGAGATCTTCACAGCCGTGAAGCTTTCTTT. Amino acids: CATSRDLHSREAFF.

CDR3 coding DNA: TGTGCCAGCAGTCGCCAGGGGACAACTAATGAAAAACTGTTTTTT. Translated: CASSRQGTTNEKLFF. The genes are TRBV6-5 and TRBJ1-4; tentatively, D is TRBD1 (6 bases). The CDR3 contains 15 residues. Trimming took 5 bases from V and 0 from J, leaving 10 bases between them. The germline CDR1 and CDR2 sequences are MNHEY and SVGAGI.

The chain joins TRBV6-6 to TRBJ2-5; no firm D call. Deletions cut 8 bases from V and 1 base from J, with 8 bases between. The CDR3 is 12 amino acids. CDR1 MNHNY and CDR2 SVGAGI come from the germline V gene (reference sequence). In DNA form, the CDR3 reads TGTGCCAGCCGGCGGTCCCAAGAGACCCAGTACTTC. The encoded protein is CASRRSQETQYF.

The CDR3 region is CASSFRGQGAYEQYF. The CDR3 nucleotides read TGTGCCAGCAGCTTTCGCGGCCAGGGGGCCTACGAGCAGTACTTC. V usage is TRBV7-8 and J usage is TRBJ2-7; 7 bases align to TRBD1. The germline V gene encodes CDR1 SGHVS and CDR2 FQNEAQ. CDR3 length: 15 residues. V trimming: 3 bases; J trimming: 2 bases; junction bases outside the gene matches: 7. The entire variable domain, with the rest obtained from reference TRBV7-8 and TRBJ2-7, is as follows: GAGVSQSPRYKVAKRGQDVALRCDPISGHVSLFWYQQALGQGPEFLTYFQNEAQLDKSGLPSDRFFAERPEGSVSTLKIQRTQQEDSAVYLCASSFRGQGAYEQYFGPGTRLTVT.

The chain has TRBV5-8 and TRBJ1-2; the match to TRBD1 covers 9 bases. With 4 bases clipped from V and 6 bases from J, the junction kept 7 bases outside the gene matches. The CDR3 spans 14 residues. Germline values: CDR1 SGHTS, CDR2 YDEGEE. In DNA form, the CDR3 reads TGTGCCAGCAGCCCGGGTTGGGACAGGGATGGCTACACCTTC. Translation: CASSPGWDRDGYTF.